This TCR beta chain was obtained from a study of lymphopenia after photon versus proton radiotherapy. Study-wide findings and caveats: In patients who died, overall survival fell as post-nadir TCR diversity dropped more. Relative stability marked proton patients; photon patients lost diversity and naive cells.

CDR1 is SGHVS, CDR2 FNYEAQ, per germline. There are 15 residues in the CDR3. The V segment lost 5 bases and the J segment 3 bases; nucleotides outside the gene matches: 4. As for this clone: Its antigen is undetermined.

The repertoire was sequenced with immunoSEQ multiplex PCR; TCRdb's copy has only in-frame clones and lacks some. The sample holds 150,000 or so clones; about nine tenths are singletons and the top ten take roughly 4.7%. The chain combines TRBV7-6 with TRBJ1-1, with 12 bases fitting TRBD1. This specimen was peripheral blood, taken from a patient treated with photon-based radiotherapy. This TCR was recovered from a man in his fifties or sixties with gastric cancer. The CDR3 sequence: CASSAGQGAHTEAFF. In nucleotides, the CDR3 is TGTGCCAGCAGCGCGGGACAGGGGGCGCACACTGAAGCTTTCTTT.